Below are 24 T cell receptor beta chains sequenced from a single sample in a study of Graves' ophthalmopathy and Graves' hyperthyroidism. RNA transcripts provided the template for amplifying TCR beta CDR3 regions. The authors performed first-round RT-PCR with HTBI primers and then a second-round multiplex PCR. Via MiXCR, TCRdb re-called the multiplex PCR reads, giving one row per CDR3 protein. Altogether roughly 300,000 distinct CDR3 sequences are present, roughly 17% being singletons, with the ten largest covering 9% to 15%. Sample: peripheral blood. The receptors stem from an adult man with Graves' ophthalmopathy.

Note on this clonotype: A much more abundant neighbour one base away suggests this may be a read error. V and J are TRBV5-1 and TRBJ2-5, with a tentative D call TRBD1 (6 bases). Germline loops: CDR1 SGHRS, CDR2 YFSETQ. The CDR3 consists of 13 residues. CDR3 coding DNA: TGCGCCAGCAGCTCACAGGGAATAGAGACCCTGTACTTC. Translating it yields CASSSQGIETLYF.

This clonotype appeared many times. An end of the junction differs from the germline gene, which may be a read error. The chain couples TRBV6-1 to TRBJ2-2, with D possibly TRBD2 on 6 matching bases. CDR3 length equals 14 residues. Germline CDR1 reads MNHNS; CDR2 reads SASEGT. CDR3 in DNA: TGTGCCAGCAGGGAAGCCCGACTAGCCGGGGAGCTGTTTTTT. Protein sequence: CASREARLAGELFF.

This clonotype showed up many times. The gene calls are TRBV11-2 and TRBJ2-5; 13 nucleotides align to TRBD2. Germline-derived CDR1 and CDR2 are SGHAT and FQNNGV. With V trimmed by 8 bases and J by 5 bases, 14 bases remained unmatched. The CDR3 has 17 residues. CDR3 bases: TGTGCCAGCCGTCGTCGGACTAGCGGGAGAGGGAGGGAGACCCAGTACTTC. Its protein product is CASRRRTSGRGRETQYF.

This clonotype was detected ten times or more. V gene TRBV9 combines with J gene TRBJ2-5; D not resolved. V lost 0 bases to trimming and J lost 0 bases, with 6 bases between them. This CDR3 is 14 amino acids long. Germline CDR1 SGDLS, CDR2 YYNGEE. The CDR3 is CASSVDEYQETQYF. In DNA form, the CDR3 reads TGTGCCAGCAGCGTAGACGAGTACCAAGAGACCCAGTACTTC.

This clonotype appeared many times. The rearrangement uses TRBV7-9 and TRBJ2-5; TRBD2 matches 9 bases. CDR3 length: 15 residues. Looked up from germline, CDR1 is SEHNR and CDR2 is FQNEAQ (reference sequence). Trimming took 6 bases from V and 3 from J; bases not matched to a gene: 8. CDR3 coding DNA: TGTGCCAGCAGAGGCGGGACTAGCCGAAAAGAGACCCAGTACTTC. Translated, it gives CASRGGTSRKETQYF.

This clonotype occurred many times. CDR3 sequence: CSARDWRQGGYEQYF. CDR3 coding DNA: TGCAGTGCTAGAGATTGGCGACAGGGGGGCTACGAGCAGTACTTC. The chain couples TRBV20-1 to TRBJ2-7, with 9 bases matching TRBD1. The V and J ends lost 0 bases and 3 bases, in that order; junction bases with no gene match: 6. CDR3 length: 15 amino acids. Germline V lookup: CDR1 DFQATT, CDR2 SNEGSKA (reference sequence).

This clonotype appeared once. This chain links TRBV29-1 with TRBJ2-7; tentatively, D is TRBD2 (7 bases). The CDR3 consists of 13 residues. CDR1 is SQVTM, CDR2 ANQGSEA, per germline. DNA of the CDR3: TGCAGGCGGGGGCAGTGCCTTTCCTACGAGCAGTACTTC. Translating it yields CRRGQCLSYEQYF.

The chain employs TRBV30 and TRBJ1-1, with a weak D call TRBD1 (6 bases). The CDR3 is 12 amino acids. From germline, CDR1 is GTSNPN and CDR2 SVGIG (reference sequence). DNA of the CDR3: TGTGCTTCGGAGGGGGTTAGCACTGAAGCTTTCTTT. This encodes CASEGVSTEAFF.

This clonotype has at least ten counts. This chain links TRBV19 with TRBJ1-5, with 7 bases matching TRBD1. Germline-derived CDR1 and CDR2 are LNHDA and SQIVND (reference sequence). J lost 6 bases, V lost 5 bases, and 7 bases had no gene match. This CDR3 is built from 14 residues. This CDR3 is CASSHTGARQPQHF. DNA for the CDR3: TGTGCCAGTAGTCATACAGGGGCCCGTCAGCCCCAGCATTTT. The full variable domain, with the rest looked up from reference TRBV19 and TRBJ1-5, is DGGITQSPKYLFRKEGQNVTLSCEQNLNHDAMYWYRQDPGQGLRLIYYSQIVNDFQKGDIAEGYSVSREKKESFPLTVTSAQKNPTAFYLCASSHTGARQPQHFGDGTRLSIL.

There are many counts of this clonotype. V is TRBV4-3 and J is TRBJ2-5; D could derive from TRBD1 or TRBD2 (7 bases each). V shed 3 bases and J shed 5 bases, with 19 bases lying between them. The V gene's germline CDR1 is LGHNA and CDR2 YSLEER. The CDR3 is 16 residues long. The CDR3 loop reads CASSHRARGGWETQYF. The CDR3 DNA reads TGCGCCAGCAGCCATCGAGCCAGGGGGGGCTGGGAGACCCAGTACTTC.

This clonotype was seen repeatedly, ten times or more. The CDR3 sequence: CASRPRQGLTTQYF. The CDR3 nucleotides read TGTGCCAGCAGACCCCGACAGGGACTTACGACCCAGTACTTC. The chain employs TRBV6-5 and TRBJ2-5; D possibly corresponds to TRBD1 (7 bases). The CDR3 loop spans 14 amino acids. Germline CDR1 is MNHEY and CDR2 is SVGAGI. Trimming removed 6 bases from V and 7 bases from J, with 18 bases in between.

In its sample, this clonotype was seen many times. The chain joins TRBV28 to TRBJ2-5; possible D gene TRBD2, 5 bases. Trimming left V 6 bases short and J 5 bases short, with 19 bases between. CDR3 length: 15 residues. CDR1 and CDR2 (germline): MDHEN, SYDVKM. The CDR3 here is CASSLLSGLGETQYF. CDR3 coding DNA: TGTGCCAGCAGCCTACTAAGCGGACTGGGGGAGACCCAGTACTTC.

This clonotype was recorded many times. The chain is built from TRBV11-2 and TRBJ1-2; D is unresolved. The CDR3 consists of 13 residues. The germline gives CDR1 SGHAT, CDR2 FQNNGV. Trimming shortened V by 7 bases and J by 1 base, and 10 bases separated the two germline ends. The DNA for the CDR3 is TGTGCCAGCACCTGGACGGATAACTATGGCTACACCTTC. Translating gives CASTWTDNYGYTF.

The rearrangement uses TRBV12-3 or TRBV12-4 and TRBJ1-3; TRBD1 matches at 10 bases. V lost 10 bases to trimming and J lost 2 bases; unmatched junction nucleotides: 8. The CDR3 covers 15 residues. In DNA form, the CDR3 reads TGTGCCATCAGGGACAGGGGTTTCACTGGAAACACCATATATTTT. It is translated as CAIRDRGFTGNTIYF.

This clonotype was detected many times. The chain has TRBV30 and TRBJ2-2; unclear D gene. This CDR3 spans 15 amino acids. With 2 bases removed from V and 6 bases from J, the gap between germline ends came to 16 bases. Germline values: CDR1 GTSNPN, CDR2 SVGIG (reference sequence). The CDR3 sequence is CAWSSGGSGSGELFF. Here the CDR3 DNA reads TGTGCCTGGAGTTCGGGCGGCAGTGGGTCCGGGGAGCTGTTTTTT. Based on the CDR3 plus reference TRBV30 and TRBJ2-2, the full variable domain is SQTIHQWPATLVQPVGSPLSLECTVEGTSNPNLYWYRQAAGRGLQLLFYSVGIGQISSEVPQNLSASRPQDRQFILSSKKLLLSDSGFYLCAWSSGGSGSGELFFGEGSRLTVL.

This clonotype occurred once. The chain is built from TRBV27 and TRBJ2-7; D is perhaps TRBD2 (5 bases). This CDR3 spans 13 amino acids. Trimming pared 3 bases from V and 4 bases from J, leaving 10 bases between. CDR1 is MNHEY and CDR2 is SMNVEV in the germline V gene (reference sequence). The CDR3 nucleotides read TGTGCCAGCAGTTTCGGTAGCGCGTACGAGCAGTACTTC. It is translated as CASSFGSAYEQYF.

This clonotype was counted ten times or more. J is TRBJ2-2 and V is TRBV12-3 or TRBV12-4; 10 nucleotides line up with TRBD2. The ends lost 7 bases at V and 2 bases at J; junction bases unmatched: 4. The CDR3 consists of 15 residues. This chain's CDR3 is CASIASGSNTGELFF. In DNA form, the CDR3 reads TGTGCCAGCATCGCTAGCGGGAGCAACACCGGGGAGCTGTTTTTT.

This clonotype has a count of ten or more. V and J are TRBV9 and TRBJ2-7, with 8 bases aligning to TRBD2. V was clipped by 5 bases and J by 0 bases; unmatched bases: 4. The CDR3 runs to 14 residues. The V gene's germline CDR1 is SGDLS and CDR2 YYNGEE. This chain's CDR3 is CASSAGTSSYEQYF. The CDR3 region has the DNA TGTGCCAGCAGTGCCGGGACTAGCTCCTACGAGCAGTACTTC.

This clonotype was seen ten or more times. The chain is built from TRBV2 and TRBJ2-5, with D hard to call. V lost 2 bases, J lost 0 bases, and 4 bases lay in between. Germline V lookup: CDR1 SNHLY, CDR2 FYNNEI. There are 13 residues in the CDR3. CDR3: CASSEWYQETQYF. Written as DNA, the CDR3 is TGTGCCAGCAGTGAATGGTACCAAGAGACCCAGTACTTC.

V gene TRBV29-1 combines with J gene TRBJ2-5; D might be TRBD2 (5 bases). The CDR3 consists of 8 residues. Germline assignment: CDR1 SQVTM and CDR2 ANQGSEA. V lost 4 bases and J lost 13, with 7 bases in between. The CDR3 DNA follows: TGCAGCGTTGCCGGAGGGTACTTC. This translates into CSVAGGYF.

This clonotype came up many times. The V gene is TRBV20-1, the J gene TRBJ2-2; 12 nucleotides agree with TRBD2. The length of the CDR3 is 17 residues. V gave up 3 bases and J gave up 3 bases; unmatched junction bases: 8. Germline V gene data show CDR1 as DFQATT and CDR2 as SNEGSKA (reference sequence). Here the CDR3 reads CSARQELAGGYTGELFF. For the CDR3, the DNA is TGCAGTGCTAGGCAGGAACTAGCGGGAGGTTACACCGGGGAGCTGTTTTTT.

The chain uses TRBV25-1 and TRBJ1-1; D call uncertain. The V end was cut by 8 bases, the J end by 10 bases, with 20 bases between. The length of the CDR3 is 13 residues. Germline CDR1 reads MGHDK; CDR2 reads SYGVNS. The CDR3 coding sequence is TGTGCCAGCTCACGGGCATCGGCCTCGAGAGCTTTCTTT. Protein: CASSRASASRAFF.

This clonotype came up many times. This chain joins TRBV4-2 and TRBJ2-7; TRBD2 is a possible D gene (7 bases). Trimming stripped 4 bases from V and 2 bases from J, with 12 bases between. The CDR3 consists of 14 residues. Germline CDR1 LGHNA, CDR2 YNFKEQ. CDR3 residues: CASSRGGGTYEQYF. CDR3 coding DNA: TGTGCCAGCAGCCGTGGCGGGGGCACCTACGAGCAGTACTTC.

This clonotype was seen many times. The chain has TRBV7-9 and TRBJ1-2, with a possible D match to TRBD1 (5 bases). Germline-derived CDR1 and CDR2 are SEHNR and FQNEAQ (reference sequence). Trimming removed 3 bases at V and 8 bases at J, with 10 bases between. This CDR3 has 12 residues. The CDR3 DNA is TGTGCCAGCAGCTTCAACGGGGACGGCTACACCTTC. Protein: CASSFNGDGYTF. Variable domain in full (rest from reference TRBV7-9 and TRBJ1-2): DTGVSQNPRHKITKRGQNVTFRCDPISEHNRLYWYRQTLGQGPEFLTYFQNEAQLEKSRLLSDRFSAERPKGSFSTLEIQRTEQGDSAMYLCASSFNGDGYTFGSGTRLTVV.